This record covers a single TCR beta chain. The antigen remains unidentified. The data stem from a study of shared clonotypes between healthy human individuals. This CDR3 has 13 residues. The V gene lost 4 bases and the J gene lost 6 bases, with 11 bases spanning the gap. In germline, CDR1 is SGHNT, CDR2 YYREEE (reference sequence). Each PCR replicate from the sorted subsets contained about 210 ng DNA, which is about 31,000 T cell genomes. Only in-frame clones appear in the TCRdb table, and some are missing; sequencing was by immunoSEQ multiplex PCR. The data show about 1 million clones, about 77% seen once. Study outcomes and limitations: A handful of donors showed sharing of approximately 4.7% of naive CD4 clonotypes. What naive subsets generally showed was a larger estimated richness than memory subsets showed.

It was into CD45RA+ naive and CD45RA-negative memory subsets that the CD4+ cells were split. Sequences were obtained from memory CD4+ T cells sorted from blood. Indicated subset: CD45RA-negative fraction. The clonotype was recovered from a man between 18 and 35 years old in good health. The rearrangement links TRBV5-4 to TRBJ2-1; D unclear. This chain's CDR3 is CASSPPKVNEQFF. For the CDR3, the DNA is TGTGCCAGCAGCCCGCCGAAAGTCAATGAGCAGTTCTTC.